This passage covers 14 T cell receptor beta chains from one sample sequenced in a study of blood T cell repertoires in COVID-19. Profiled with immunoSEQ multiplex PCR; TCRdb holds only in-frame clones, not every one. The repertoire includes fewer than 110,000 clones, around four fifths of them detected once, and around 4.4% sits in the top ten. Source material: peripheral blood. The source of these receptors is a man aged 70-80 years with acute or convalescent COVID-19.

This rearrangement joins TRBV5-8 to TRBJ2-1; TRBD1 might be the D (6 bases). Trimming stripped 4 bases from V and 4 bases from J, with 15 bases between. The CDR3 is made up of 15 amino acids. CDR1 is SGHTS, CDR2 YDEGEE, per germline. CDR3 loop: CASSLGHQEYNEQFF. The CDR3 nucleotides read TGTGCCAGCAGCCTGGGACACCAAGAGTACAATGAGCAGTTCTTC. The entire variable domain, with the rest obtained from reference TRBV5-8 and TRBJ2-1, is as follows: EAGVTQSPTHLIKTRGQQATLRCSPISGHTSVYWYQQALGLGLQFLLWYDEGEERNRGNFPPRFSGRQFPNYSSELNVNALELEDSALYLCASSLGHQEYNEQFFGPGTRLTVL.

The chain combines TRBV5-5 with TRBJ2-7; D not certain. The length of the CDR3 is 13 residues. The V end was cut by 1 base, the J end by 1 base, with 6 bases between. The V gene's germline CDR1 is SGHKS and CDR2 YYEKEE (reference sequence). CDR3 sequence: CASSLFNSYEQYF. The CDR3 DNA follows: TGTGCCAGCAGCTTGTTCAATTCCTACGAGCAGTACTTC.

The chain employs TRBV5-1 and TRBJ2-7; D perhaps matches TRBD2 (6 bases). Germline-derived CDR1 and CDR2 are SGHRS and YFSETQ. This CDR3 is 15 amino acids long. The V and J ends lost 4 bases and 9 bases respectively, with 23 bases between them. In nucleotides, the CDR3 is TGCGCCAGCAGCACGGGATGGGGGGAACCTACGAGGCAGTACTTC. It codes for CASSTGWGEPTRQYF.

This clone was recorded a few times. The chain couples TRBV3-1 (or the pseudogene TRBV3-2) to TRBJ2-7; 8 bases are a match to TRBD2. The germline V gene has CDR1 LGHDT and CDR2 YNNKEL (reference sequence). The CDR3 totals 14 residues. V dropped 1 base and J dropped 8; count of bases not matched to a gene: 7. The CDR3 loop reads CASSQVSSGRKQYF. CDR3 nucleotide sequence: TGTGCCAGCAGCCAAGTTTCTAGCGGGCGGAAGCAGTACTTC.

This clone was seen once. The gene calls are TRBV5-8 and TRBJ1-2; D is possibly TRBD1 (5 bases). Trimming took 4 bases from V and 6 from J, leaving 25 bases between them. Germline V gives CDR1 SGHTS, CDR2 YDEGEE. The CDR3 extends over 17 amino acids. CDR3 residues: CASSRRGVEGKVHGYTF. Written as DNA, the CDR3 is TGTGCCAGCAGCCGTCGGGGGGTCGAGGGGAAAGTTCATGGCTACACCTTC.

This clone was picked up a small number of times. V is TRBV6-2 or TRBV6-3 and J is TRBJ1-1; TRBD1 matches at 7 bases. The CDR3 runs to 14 residues. CDR1 is MNHEY, CDR2 SVGEGT, per germline. The junction had 11 bases not matched to a gene; V was cut back by 6 bases and J by 7 bases. CDR3 loop: CASSETGEVDEAFF. The CDR3 DNA sequence: TGTGCCAGCAGCGAAACAGGGGAGGTTGATGAAGCTTTCTTT.

The chain couples TRBV7-8 to TRBJ1-5, with D perhaps TRBD1 (5 bases). V lost 0 bases to trimming and J lost 3 bases, with 9 bases between them. The CDR3 covers 15 residues. Germline V gene sequence: CDR1 SGHVS, CDR2 FQNEAQ. This chain's CDR3 is CASSLAGGFNQPQHF. In nucleotides, the CDR3 is TGTGCCAGCAGCTTAGCGGGGGGGTTCAATCAGCCCCAGCATTTT. The full variable domain, in which reference TRBV7-8 and TRBJ1-5 provide the parts outside the CDR3, is GAGVSQSPRYKVAKRGQDVALRCDPISGHVSLFWYQQALGQGPEFLTYFQNEAQLDKSGLPSDRFFAERPEGSVSTLKIQRTQQEDSAVYLCASSLAGGFNQPQHFGDGTRLSIL.

This clone was observed once. The identical CDR3 is also encoded by other nucleotide sequences in the sample. The V and J genes are TRBV7-9 and TRBJ1-2; possibly TRBD1 for D (6 bases). Trimming left V 1 base short and J 4 bases short, with 7 bases between. The CDR3 runs 13 residues. Germline lookup yields CDR1 SEHNR and CDR2 FQNEAQ (reference sequence). The CDR3 here is CASSLGGGYGYTF. The CDR3, as DNA: TGTGCCAGCAGCTTAGGAGGGGGCTATGGCTACACCTTC.

This clone has only one observation. This chain uses TRBV5-6 with TRBJ1-5; 11 bases are shared with TRBD1. V gave up 3 bases and J gave up 4 bases; unmatched junction bases: 3. In germline, CDR1 is SGHDT, CDR2 YYEEEE. This CDR3 spans 15 amino acids. In nucleotides, the CDR3 is TGTGCCAGCAGCTGGGGGACAGGGGGGAATCAGCCCCAGCATTTT. Its protein product is CASSWGTGGNQPQHF.

The CDR3 sequence is CASSYLGTEAFF. Here the CDR3 DNA reads TGTGCCAGCAGTTACTTAGGGACAGAAGCTTTCTTT. V and J are TRBV6-5 and TRBJ1-1, with D perhaps TRBD1 (6 bases). Trimming left V 1 base short and J 8 bases short, with 8 bases between. Per the germline V gene, CDR1 is MNHEY and CDR2 is SVGAGI. This CDR3 has 12 amino acids.

This chain uses TRBV6-5 with TRBJ1-1; unclear D gene. This CDR3 is 13 amino acids long. The germline V and J ends were trimmed by 3 bases and 2 bases, with 7 bases remaining between them. Germline V lookup: CDR1 MNHEY, CDR2 SVGAGI. The CDR3 DNA follows: TGTGCCAGCAGTTATGAGGGAAACACTGAAGCTTTCTTT. Encoded protein: CASSYEGNTEAFF.

The table lists this clone with a count of one. The genes are TRBV15 and TRBJ1-2; the D gene is possibly TRBD1 (5 bases). Deletions cut 0 bases from V and 5 bases from J, with 13 bases between. The CDR3 extends over 15 amino acids. Germline V CDR1 and CDR2: LNHNV, YYDKDF (reference sequence). The CDR3: CATSRDVTGSYGYTF. CDR3 sequence (DNA): TGTGCCACCAGCAGAGATGTTACAGGCTCATATGGCTACACCTTC.

The genes are TRBV7-8 and TRBJ1-5, with 7 nucleotides matching TRBD1. Unmatched junction bases numbered 1, after V lost 0 bases and J lost 5 bases. Germline V CDR1 and CDR2: SGHVS, FQNEAQ. CDR3 size: 14 residues. The CDR3 loop is CASSLAQGYQPQHF. The DNA of the CDR3 is TGTGCCAGCAGCTTAGCACAGGGGTATCAGCCCCAGCATTTT.

The V and J genes are TRBV7-2 and TRBJ1-5; tentative D call: TRBD1 (6 bases). The CDR3 spans 15 residues. Trimming removed 0 bases from V and 1 base from J, with 7 bases in between. Germline-derived CDR1 and CDR2 are SGHTA and FQGNSA. The CDR3 nucleotides are TGTGCCAGCAGCTTAGCACAGGGAAGCAATCAGCCCCAGCATTTT. Translated: CASSLAQGSNQPQHF.